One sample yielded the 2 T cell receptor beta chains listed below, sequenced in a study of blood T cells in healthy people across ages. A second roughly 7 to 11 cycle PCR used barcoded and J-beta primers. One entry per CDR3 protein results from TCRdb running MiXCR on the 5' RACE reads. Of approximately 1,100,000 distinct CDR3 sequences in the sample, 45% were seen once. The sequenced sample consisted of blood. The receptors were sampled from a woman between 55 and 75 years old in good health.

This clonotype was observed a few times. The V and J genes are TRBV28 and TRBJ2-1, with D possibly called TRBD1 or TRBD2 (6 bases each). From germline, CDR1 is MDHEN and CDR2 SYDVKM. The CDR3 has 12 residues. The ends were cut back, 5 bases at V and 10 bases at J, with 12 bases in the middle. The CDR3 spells CASSTGGGEQFF. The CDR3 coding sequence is TGTGCCAGCAGTACCGGGGGCGGGGAGCAGTTCTTC.

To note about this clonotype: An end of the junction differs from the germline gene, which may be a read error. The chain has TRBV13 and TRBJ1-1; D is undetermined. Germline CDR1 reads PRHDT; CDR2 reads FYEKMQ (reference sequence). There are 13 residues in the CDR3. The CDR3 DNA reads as TGTGCCGGCAGCTTTGAGACCAGGACTGAAGCTTTCTTT. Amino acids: CAGSFETRTEAFF.